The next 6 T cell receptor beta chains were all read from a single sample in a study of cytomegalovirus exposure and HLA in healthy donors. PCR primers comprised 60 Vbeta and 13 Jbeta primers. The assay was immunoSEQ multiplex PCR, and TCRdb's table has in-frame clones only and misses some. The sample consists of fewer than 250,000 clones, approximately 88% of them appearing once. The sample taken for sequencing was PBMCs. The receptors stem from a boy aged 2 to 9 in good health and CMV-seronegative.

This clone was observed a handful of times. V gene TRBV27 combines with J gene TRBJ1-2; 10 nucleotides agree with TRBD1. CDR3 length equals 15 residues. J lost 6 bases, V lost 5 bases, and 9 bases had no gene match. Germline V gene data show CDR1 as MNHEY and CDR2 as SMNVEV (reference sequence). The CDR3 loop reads CASSVDRGRLDGYTF. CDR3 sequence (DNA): TGTGCCAGCAGTGTAGACAGGGGGCGGTTGGATGGCTACACCTTC.

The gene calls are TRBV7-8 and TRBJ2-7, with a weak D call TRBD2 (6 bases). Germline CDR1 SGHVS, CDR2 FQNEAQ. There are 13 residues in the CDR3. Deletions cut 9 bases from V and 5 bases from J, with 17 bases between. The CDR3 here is CASVPGPGDEQYF. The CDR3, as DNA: TGTGCCAGTGTACCGGGGCCGGGGGACGAGCAGTACTTC.

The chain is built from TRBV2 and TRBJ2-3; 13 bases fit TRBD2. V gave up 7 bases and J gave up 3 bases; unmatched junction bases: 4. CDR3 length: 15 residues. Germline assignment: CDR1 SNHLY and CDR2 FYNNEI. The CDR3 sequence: CASIGGLAGTDTQYF. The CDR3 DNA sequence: TGTGCCAGCATTGGGGGACTAGCGGGGACAGATACGCAGTATTTT.

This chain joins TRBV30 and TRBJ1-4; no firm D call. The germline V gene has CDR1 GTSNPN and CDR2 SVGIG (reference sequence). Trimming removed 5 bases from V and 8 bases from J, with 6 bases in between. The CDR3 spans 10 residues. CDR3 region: CAWAGEKLFF. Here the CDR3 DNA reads TGTGCCTGGGCGGGGGAAAAACTGTTTTTT.

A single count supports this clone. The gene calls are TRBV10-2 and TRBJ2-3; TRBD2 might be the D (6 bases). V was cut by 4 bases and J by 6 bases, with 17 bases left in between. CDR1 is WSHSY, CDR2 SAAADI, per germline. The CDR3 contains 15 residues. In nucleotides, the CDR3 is TGCGCCAGCAGTGCAGCGGGCGAAAGAGCGGATACGCAGTATTTT. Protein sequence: CASSAAGERADTQYF.

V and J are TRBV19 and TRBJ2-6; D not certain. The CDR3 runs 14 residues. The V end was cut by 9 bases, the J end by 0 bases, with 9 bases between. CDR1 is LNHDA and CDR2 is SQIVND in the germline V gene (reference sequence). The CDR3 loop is CASLKSSGANVLTF. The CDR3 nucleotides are TGTGCCAGCCTAAAGAGCTCTGGGGCCAACGTCCTGACTTTC.